This T cell receptor (beta chain) was identified during a study of human T cells and chemical hapten exposure. Background on the study: Patch tests delivered 0.01% DPC to the upper back and were evaluated at 6 days. Study-level results: With DPC sensitization, TCRs exceeding 1 in 1000 frequency showed no change. Having alopecia, the donors may differ immunologically from healthy people.

Germline V CDR1 and CDR2: SGHKS, YYEKEE (reference sequence). The V end lost 4 bases, the J end lost 4 bases, and 14 bases lay between the germline ends. The CDR3 loop spans 15 amino acids. Noted time point: pre-sensitization, week 0. Treatment given: therapeutic diphenylcyclopropenone sensitization with weekly scalp DPC. TCRdb passed the RACE reads through MiXCR, listing each CDR3 protein once. The repertoire holds some 250,000 distinct CDR3 sequences, with roughly 7.7% as singletons. This clonotype occurred many times. Antigen: not known. The source is a man younger than 30 with alopecia areata. Some clones in this sample may be carry-over from other donors' samples. The material sequenced was whole blood, taken in connection with sensitization to the hapten diphenylcyclopropenone (DPC). The J gene is TRBJ1-4, the V gene TRBV5-5, with D perhaps TRBD1 (5 bases). The CDR3 DNA reads TGTGCCAGCAGCCCGGGACGCGAACATAATGAAAAACTGTTTTTT. Encoded protein: CASSPGREHNEKLFF.